This TCR beta chain was sequenced in a study of cytomegalovirus exposure and HLA in healthy donors. This PCR relied on a set of 60 Vbeta primers and 13 Jbeta primers. Measured with immunoSEQ multiplex PCR; TCRdb has only the in-frame clones, and not every one. This sample contains more than 130,000 clones. Germline lookup yields CDR1 LNHDA and CDR2 SQIVND (reference sequence). The V gene end was trimmed by 4 bases and the J gene end by 2 bases; junction bases not matched to a gene: 7. The CDR3 length is 15 residues. General study points: 16,951 TCR beta sequences were associated with HLA alleles at 0.05 false discovery rate in a later analysis.

Comments on this clone: The antigen remains undetermined.

The sequenced sample was PBMCs. The clonotype originates from a man aged 40-49 years in good health and CMV-seronegative. The V and J genes are TRBV19 and TRBJ2-5; TRBD2 matches at 7 bases. CDR3 coding DNA: TGTGCCAGTAGTAGACGAGCGGGGCGGCAAGAGACCCAGTACTTC. Its protein is CASSRRAGRQETQYF.